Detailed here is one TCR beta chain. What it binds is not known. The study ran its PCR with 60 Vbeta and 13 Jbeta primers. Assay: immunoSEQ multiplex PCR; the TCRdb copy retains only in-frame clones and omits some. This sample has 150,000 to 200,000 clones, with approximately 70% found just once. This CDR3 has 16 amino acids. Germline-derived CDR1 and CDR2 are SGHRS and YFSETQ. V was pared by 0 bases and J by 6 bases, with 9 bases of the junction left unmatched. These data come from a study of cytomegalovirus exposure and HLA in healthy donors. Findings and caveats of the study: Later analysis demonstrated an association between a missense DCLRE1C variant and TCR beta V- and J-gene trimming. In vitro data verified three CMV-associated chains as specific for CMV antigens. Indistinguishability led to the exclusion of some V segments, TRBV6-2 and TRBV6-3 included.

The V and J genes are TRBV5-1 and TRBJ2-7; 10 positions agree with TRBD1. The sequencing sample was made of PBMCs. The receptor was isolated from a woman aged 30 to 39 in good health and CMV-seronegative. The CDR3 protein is CASSLGLWTGGSEQYF. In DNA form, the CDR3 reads TGCGCCAGCAGCTTGGGCTTGTGGACAGGGGGGAGCGAGCAGTACTTC.